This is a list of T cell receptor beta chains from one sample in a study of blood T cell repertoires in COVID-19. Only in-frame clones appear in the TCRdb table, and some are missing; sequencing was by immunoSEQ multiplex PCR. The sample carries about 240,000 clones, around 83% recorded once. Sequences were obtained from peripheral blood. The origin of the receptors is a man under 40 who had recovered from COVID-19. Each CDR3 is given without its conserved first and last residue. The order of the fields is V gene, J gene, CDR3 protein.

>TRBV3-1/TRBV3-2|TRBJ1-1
ASTPSRSFEAF
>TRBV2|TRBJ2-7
ASTPQGYNSYEQY
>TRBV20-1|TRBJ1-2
SGAQTYGYT
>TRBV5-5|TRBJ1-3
ASSLMPGNTIY
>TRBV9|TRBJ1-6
ASSVSGEVNVALH
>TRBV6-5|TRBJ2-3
ASSYSGLGRDTQY
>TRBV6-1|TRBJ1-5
ASSEGQGNQPQH
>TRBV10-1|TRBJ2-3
ASSTGQAVDTQY
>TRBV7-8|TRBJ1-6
ASSPRGQGLGSPLH
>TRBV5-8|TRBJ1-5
ASSMTAGQPQH
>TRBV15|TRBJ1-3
ATSPRGGHSGNTIY
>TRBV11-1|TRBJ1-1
ASSLAGTDYTEAF
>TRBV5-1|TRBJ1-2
ASSLSRVNYGYT
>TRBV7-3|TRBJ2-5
ASSSGQTETQY
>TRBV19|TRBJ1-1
ASRDTGDTEAF